These 5 T cell receptor beta chains originate from one sample sequenced in a study of T cell repertoires in cytomegalovirus infection. One entry per CDR3 protein results from TCRdb running MiXCR on the reads. This table has 300,000 to 400,000 distinct CDR3 sequences, over 15% appearing once. Sequencing used PBMCs. The origin of the receptors is a human donor in good health (CMV status not recorded). Some clones in this sample may be carry-over from other donors' samples.

The chain joins TRBV7-2 to TRBJ2-2, with a possible D match to TRBD1 (5 bases). The CDR3 loop spans 15 amino acids. Germline V gene data show CDR1 as SGHTA and CDR2 as FQGNSA. Trimming pared 4 bases from V and 6 bases from J, leaving 15 bases between. This CDR3 is CASSWTRSRAGELFF. The CDR3 bases are TGTGCCAGCAGCTGGACCCGGAGCAGGGCCGGGGAGCTGTTTTTT. Together with reference TRBV7-2 and TRBJ2-2, the CDR3 gives the full variable domain: GAGVSQSPSNKVTEKGKDVELRCDPISGHTALYWYRQSLGQGLEFLIYFQGNSAPDKSGLPSDRFSAERTGGSVSTLTIQRTQQEDSAVYLCASSWTRSRAGELFFGEGSRLTVL.

The rearrangement joins TRBV18 to TRBJ1-1, with a possible D match to TRBD1 (6 bases). The CDR3 extends over 15 amino acids. The V end was cut by 3 bases, the J end by 5 bases, with 16 bases between. Germline V gene sequence: CDR1 KGHSH, CDR2 LQKENI. The CDR3 DNA reads TGTGCCAGCTCACCGAACTCAGGGGTCGGTACTGAAGCTTTCTTT. Amino acid sequence: CASSPNSGVGTEAFF.

This clonotype was seen a handful of times. This chain links TRBV29-1 with TRBJ1-5; 7 nucleotides align to TRBD1. The V and J ends lost 7 bases and 11 bases, in that order; junction bases with no gene match: 11. There are 12 residues in the CDR3. Germline CDR1 is SQVTM and CDR2 is ANQGSEA. The CDR3 region has the DNA TGCAGCGCCAGGGACAGTAACTTGGCCCAGCATTTT. This sequence encodes CSARDSNLAQHF.

The genes are TRBV12-3 or TRBV12-4 and TRBJ1-1; 8 bases line up with TRBD1. Trimming at V came to 3 bases and at J to 2 bases, leaving 5 bases not matched to a gene. This CDR3 contains 15 residues. The chain's CDR3 is CASSFYGTGNTEAFF. CDR3 sequence (DNA): TGTGCCAGCAGTTTTTATGGGACAGGTAACACTGAAGCTTTCTTT.

The sample holds a few counts of this clonotype. The chain has TRBV6-5 and TRBJ2-7; maybe TRBD1 (6 bases). CDR1 MNHEY and CDR2 SVGAGI come from the germline V gene. Trimming removed 5 bases at V and 1 base at J, with 12 bases between. CDR3 length: 14 amino acids. The CDR3 DNA is TGTGCCAGCAGTCAGGGACATCGATCCTACGAGCAGTACTTC. This codes for CASSQGHRSYEQYF.